Below are 10 T cell receptor beta chains sequenced from a single sample in a study of long-term antiretroviral therapy in people with HIV. It was version v3.0 of the immunoSEQ assay that was run at survey level. TCRdb's copy holds only in-frame clones and misses some; the assay was immunoSEQ multiplex PCR. This sample yields around 23,000 clones, of which 81% are seen a single time; roughly a sixth belongs to the top ten. The sample consisted of unsorted PBMCs, taken at the start of antiretroviral therapy, before treatment. These receptors came from a woman under 30 with HIV.

The chain is built from TRBV5-1 and TRBJ1-4, with 8 bases that match TRBD1. The junction had 8 bases not matched to a gene; V was cut back by 2 bases and J by 5 bases. The length of the CDR3 is 16 residues. Germline V gene data show CDR1 as SGHRS and CDR2 as YFSETQ. Written as DNA, the CDR3 is TGCGCCAGCAGCTTCGTAAACAGGGGGGGAAATGAAAAACTGTTTTTT. This sequence encodes CASSFVNRGGNEKLFF.

The rearrangement links TRBV18 to TRBJ1-3, with D unclear. Trimming removed 6 bases at V and 7 bases at J, with 10 bases between. Germline V gene sequence: CDR1 KGHSH, CDR2 LQKENI. The CDR3 runs 12 residues. This CDR3 is CASSPDRNTIYF. The CDR3 DNA follows: TGTGCCAGCTCTCCCGACCGGAACACCATATATTTT.

This clone has a single count. CDR3 DNA sequence: TGTGCAAGTCGCCCGCAGGACAGGGAGGGCTACACCTTC. Protein product: CASRPQDREGYTF. This chain uses TRBV12-2 with TRBJ1-2; the D call of TRBD1 is as the table states it, not checked on the DNA. TRBV12-2 corresponds to a pseudogene. The CDR3 has 13 amino acids.

The genes are TRBV30 and TRBJ2-7, with 7 bases fitting TRBD1. Germline loops: CDR1 GTSNPN, CDR2 SVGIG (reference sequence). This CDR3 contains 17 residues. The ends lost 1 base at V and 2 bases at J; junction bases unmatched: 14. This chain's CDR3 is CAWSGGFDDREPYEQYF. For the CDR3, the DNA is TGTGCCTGGAGTGGGGGTTTTGATGACAGGGAACCCTACGAGCAGTACTTC.

This chain connects TRBV5-1 to TRBJ2-2; no clear D gene. Germline CDR1 is SGHRS and CDR2 is YFSETQ. CDR3 length equals 15 residues. Trimming cost V 1 base and J 6 bases, with 13 bases left between them. CDR3 DNA: TGCGCCAGCAGCTTGATAGGGCGAGGACCCGGGGAGCTGTTTTTT. It yields the protein CASSLIGRGPGELFF.

The chain joins TRBV7-9 to TRBJ2-6; unclear D gene. Per the germline V gene, CDR1 is SEHNR and CDR2 is FQNEAQ (reference sequence). The CDR3 length is 18 residues. V gave up 4 bases and J gave up 2 bases, with 18 bases separating them. The CDR3, as DNA: TGTGCCAGCAGCTCTCCCGGAAGGTTAGGTGCTGGGGCCAACGTCCTGACTTTC. Its translation is CASSSPGRLGAGANVLTF. The full variable domain, with the rest looked up from reference TRBV7-9 and TRBJ2-6, is DTGVSQNPRHKITKRGQNVTFRCDPISEHNRLYWYRQTLGQGPEFLTYFQNEAQLEKSRLLSDRFSAERPKGSFSTLEIQRTEQGDSAMYLCASSSPGRLGAGANVLTFGAGSRLTVL.

This clone was observed a few times. V usage is TRBV18 and J usage is TRBJ1-2; tentatively, D is TRBD1 (6 bases). The length of the CDR3 is 15 residues. With 3 bases removed from V and 7 bases from J, the gap between germline ends came to 18 bases. Germline lookup yields CDR1 KGHSH and CDR2 LQKENI. CDR3 region: CASSPATRGRGGYTF. CDR3 in DNA: TGTGCCAGCTCACCGGCAACCCGGGGGCGCGGTGGCTACACCTTC.

The chain combines TRBV9 with TRBJ1-2; 10 nucleotides align to TRBD1. CDR1 and CDR2 (germline): SGDLS, YYNGEE. The trim removed 3 bases at V and 6 bases at J, leaving 5 bases unmatched. The CDR3 is 14 amino acids. DNA for the CDR3: TGTGCCAGCAGCGCCGGACAGGGGGTCCATGGCTACACCTTC. Translation gives CASSAGQGVHGYTF.

This clone has just one count. The chain links TRBV7-2 to TRBJ1-5; the D is unclear. Trimming took off 0 bases at V and 4 bases at J, with 13 bases between the two ends. CDR1 is SGHTA and CDR2 is FQGNSA in the germline V gene. The CDR3 runs 16 residues. The CDR3 sequence: CASSLAYGAVNQPQHF. The DNA for the CDR3 is TGTGCCAGCAGCTTAGCGTACGGAGCGGTAAATCAGCCCCAGCATTTT.

The chain uses TRBV18 and TRBJ2-5, with D hard to call. CDR3 length: 14 amino acids. Germline-derived CDR1 and CDR2 are KGHSH and LQKENI. With 2 bases removed from V and 0 bases from J, the gap between germline ends came to 7 bases. This CDR3 is CASSPVTNQETQYF. CDR3 coding DNA: TGTGCCAGCTCACCAGTGACAAACCAAGAGACCCAGTACTTC.